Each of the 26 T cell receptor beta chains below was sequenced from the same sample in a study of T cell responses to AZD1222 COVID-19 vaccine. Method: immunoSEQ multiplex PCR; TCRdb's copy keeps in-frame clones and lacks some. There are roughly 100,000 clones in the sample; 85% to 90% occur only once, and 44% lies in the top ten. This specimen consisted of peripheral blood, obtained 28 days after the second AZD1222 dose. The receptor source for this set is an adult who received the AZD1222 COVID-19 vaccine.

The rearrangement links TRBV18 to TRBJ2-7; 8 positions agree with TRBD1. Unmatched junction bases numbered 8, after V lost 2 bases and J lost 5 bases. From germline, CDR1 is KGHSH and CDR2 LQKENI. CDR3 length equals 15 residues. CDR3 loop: CASSPLGQGSHEQYF. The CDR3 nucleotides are TGTGCCAGCTCACCATTAGGACAGGGCAGCCACGAGCAGTACTTC. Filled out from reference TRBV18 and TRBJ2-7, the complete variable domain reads NAGVMQNPRHLVRRRGQEARLRCSPMKGHSHVYWYRQLPEEGLKFMVYLQKENIIDESGMPKERFSAEFPKEGPSILRIQQVVRGDSAAYFCASSPLGQGSHEQYFGPGTRLTVT.

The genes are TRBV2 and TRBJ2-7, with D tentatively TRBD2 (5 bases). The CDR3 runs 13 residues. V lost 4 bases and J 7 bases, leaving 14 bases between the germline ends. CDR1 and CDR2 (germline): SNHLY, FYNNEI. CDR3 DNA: TGTGCCAGCAGTGGGCGCCTAGCTGGGGAGCAGTACTTC. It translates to CASSGRLAGEQYF.

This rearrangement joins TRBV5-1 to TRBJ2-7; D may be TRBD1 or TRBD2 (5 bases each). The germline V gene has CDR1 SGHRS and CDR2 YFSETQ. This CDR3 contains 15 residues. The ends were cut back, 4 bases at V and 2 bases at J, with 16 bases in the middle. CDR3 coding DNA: TGCGCCAGCAGCCGGGATGGGACGAGCACCTACGAGCAGTACTTC. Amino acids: CASSRDGTSTYEQYF.

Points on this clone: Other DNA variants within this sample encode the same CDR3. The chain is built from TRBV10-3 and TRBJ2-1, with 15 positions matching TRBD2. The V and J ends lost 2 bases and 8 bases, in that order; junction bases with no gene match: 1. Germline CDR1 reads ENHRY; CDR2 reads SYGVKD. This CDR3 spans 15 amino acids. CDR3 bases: TGTGCCATCAGTGAGGGACTAGCGGGAGGGGATGAGCAGTTCTTC. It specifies CAISEGLAGGDEQFF.

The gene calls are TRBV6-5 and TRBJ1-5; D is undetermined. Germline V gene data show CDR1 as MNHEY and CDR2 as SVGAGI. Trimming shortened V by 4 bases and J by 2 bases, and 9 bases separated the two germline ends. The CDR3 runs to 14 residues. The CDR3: CASSFSGGNQPQHF. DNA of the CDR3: TGTGCCAGCAGTTTTTCGGGAGGCAATCAGCCCCAGCATTTT.

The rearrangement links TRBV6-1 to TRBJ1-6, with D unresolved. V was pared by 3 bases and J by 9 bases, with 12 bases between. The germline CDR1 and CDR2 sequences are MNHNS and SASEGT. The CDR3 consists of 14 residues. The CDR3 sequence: CASSDRGQGSPLHF. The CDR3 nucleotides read TGTGCCAGCAGTGACCGGGGTCAAGGTTCACCCCTCCACTTT.

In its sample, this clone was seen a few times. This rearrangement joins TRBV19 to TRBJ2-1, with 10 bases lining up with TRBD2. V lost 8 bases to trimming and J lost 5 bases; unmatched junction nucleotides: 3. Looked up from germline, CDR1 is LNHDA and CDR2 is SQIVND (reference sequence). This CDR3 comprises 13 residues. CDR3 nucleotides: TGTGCCAGTGCGAGCGGGAGGGACAATGAGCAGTTCTTC. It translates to CASASGRDNEQFF.

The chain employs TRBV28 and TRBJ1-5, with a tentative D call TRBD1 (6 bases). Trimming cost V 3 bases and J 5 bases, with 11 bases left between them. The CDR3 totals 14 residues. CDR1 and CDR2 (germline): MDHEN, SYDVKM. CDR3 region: CASSFGRGHQPQHF. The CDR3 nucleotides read TGTGCCAGCAGTTTTGGCAGGGGCCATCAGCCCCAGCATTTT.

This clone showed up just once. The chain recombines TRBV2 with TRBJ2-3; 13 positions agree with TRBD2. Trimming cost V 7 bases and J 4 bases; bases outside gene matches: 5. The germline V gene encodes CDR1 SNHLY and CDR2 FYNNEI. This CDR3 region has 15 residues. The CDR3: CASTVTSGRSDTQYF. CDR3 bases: TGTGCCAGCACTGTGACTAGCGGGAGGTCAGATACGCAGTATTTT.

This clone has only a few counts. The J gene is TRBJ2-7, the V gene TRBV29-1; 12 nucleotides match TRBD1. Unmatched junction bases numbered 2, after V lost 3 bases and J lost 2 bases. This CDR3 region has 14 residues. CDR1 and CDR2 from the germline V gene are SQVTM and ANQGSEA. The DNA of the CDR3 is TGCAGCGTTGACGGGACAGGGGGCACCTACGAGCAGTACTTC. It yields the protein CSVDGTGGTYEQYF.

Here the CDR3 DNA reads TGTGCCAGCAGCCCCGGGACAGGGAGGGATGGCTACACCTTC. Translation: CASSPGTGRDGYTF. This sequence joins TRBV6-5 and TRBJ1-2, with TRBD1 identical over 9 bases. Germline loops: CDR1 MNHEY, CDR2 SVGAGI. The CDR3 spans 14 residues. V lost 6 bases, J lost 6 bases, and 8 bases stayed unmatched.

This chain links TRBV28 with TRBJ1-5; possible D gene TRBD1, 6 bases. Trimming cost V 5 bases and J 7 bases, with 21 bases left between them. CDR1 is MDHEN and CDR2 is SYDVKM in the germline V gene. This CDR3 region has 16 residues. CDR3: CASSDIGQYVNQPQHF. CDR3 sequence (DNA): TGTGCCAGCAGTGACATAGGACAGTACGTTAACCAGCCCCAGCATTTT.

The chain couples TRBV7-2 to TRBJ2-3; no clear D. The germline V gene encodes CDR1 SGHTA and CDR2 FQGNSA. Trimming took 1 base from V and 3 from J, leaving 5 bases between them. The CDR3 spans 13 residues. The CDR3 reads CASSLDLTDTQYF. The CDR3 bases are TGTGCCAGCAGCTTAGATTTGACAGATACGCAGTATTTT.

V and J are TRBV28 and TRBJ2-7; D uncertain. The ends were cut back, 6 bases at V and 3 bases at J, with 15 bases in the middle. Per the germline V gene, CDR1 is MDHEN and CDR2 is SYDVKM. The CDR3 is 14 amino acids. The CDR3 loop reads CASSHRLSLYEQYF. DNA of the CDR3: TGTGCCAGCAGCCACCGACTGAGCCTCTACGAGCAGTACTTC.

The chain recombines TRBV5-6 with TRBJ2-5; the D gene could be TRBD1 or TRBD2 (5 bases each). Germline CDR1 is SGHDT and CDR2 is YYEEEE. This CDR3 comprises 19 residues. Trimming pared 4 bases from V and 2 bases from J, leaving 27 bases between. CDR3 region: CASSVLSASARDGQETQYF. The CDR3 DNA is TGTGCCAGCAGCGTACTCAGCGCTTCGGCCCGGGACGGACAAGAGACCCAGTACTTC.

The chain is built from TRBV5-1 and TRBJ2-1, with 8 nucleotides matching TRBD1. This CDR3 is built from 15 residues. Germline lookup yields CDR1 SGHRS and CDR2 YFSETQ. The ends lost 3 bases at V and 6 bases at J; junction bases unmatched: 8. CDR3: CASSSRGRGLNEQFF. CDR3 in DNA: TGCGCCAGCAGCTCCAGGGGCAGGGGGCTCAATGAGCAGTTCTTC. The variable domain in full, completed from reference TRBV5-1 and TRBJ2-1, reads KAGVTQTPRYLIKTRGQQVTLSCSPISGHRSVSWYQQTPGQGLQFLFEYFSETQRNKGNFPGRFSGRQFSNSRSEMNVSTLELGDSALYLCASSSRGRGLNEQFFGPGTRLTVL.

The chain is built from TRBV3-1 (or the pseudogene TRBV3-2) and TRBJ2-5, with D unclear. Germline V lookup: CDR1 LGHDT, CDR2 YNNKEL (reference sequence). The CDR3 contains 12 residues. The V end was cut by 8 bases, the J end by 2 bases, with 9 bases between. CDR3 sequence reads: CASGEQQETQYF. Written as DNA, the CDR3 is TGTGCCAGCGGGGAACAACAAGAGACCCAGTACTTC.

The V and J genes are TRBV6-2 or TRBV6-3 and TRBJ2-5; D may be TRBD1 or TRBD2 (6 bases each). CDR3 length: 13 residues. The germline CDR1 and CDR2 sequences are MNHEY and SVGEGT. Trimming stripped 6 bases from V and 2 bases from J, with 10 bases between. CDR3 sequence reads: CASSRGLQETQYF. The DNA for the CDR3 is TGTGCCAGCAGCAGGGGACTTCAAGAGACCCAGTACTTC.

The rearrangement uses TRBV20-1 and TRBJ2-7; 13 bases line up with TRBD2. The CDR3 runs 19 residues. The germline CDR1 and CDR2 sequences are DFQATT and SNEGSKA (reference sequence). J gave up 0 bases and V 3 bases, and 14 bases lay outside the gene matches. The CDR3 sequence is CSASTGTSGIGLSSYEQYF. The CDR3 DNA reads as TGCAGTGCTAGTACCGGGACTAGCGGGATTGGGTTGAGCTCCTACGAGCAGTACTTC.

The CDR3 nucleotides are TGTGCCAGCAACACACAGGGTGGGTCCAAAAACATTCAGTACTTC. The encoded protein is CASNTQGGSKNIQYF. This rearrangement joins TRBV6-6 to TRBJ2-4, with D possibly matching TRBD1 (6 bases). The germline gives CDR1 MNHNY, CDR2 SVGAGI (reference sequence). The CDR3 length is 15 residues. V lost 7 bases and J 2 bases, leaving 15 bases between the germline ends.

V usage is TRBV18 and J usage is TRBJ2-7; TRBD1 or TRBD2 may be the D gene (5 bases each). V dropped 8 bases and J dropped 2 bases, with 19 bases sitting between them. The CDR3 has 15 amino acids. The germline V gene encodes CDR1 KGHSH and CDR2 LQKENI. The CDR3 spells CASQLGHQGPYEQYF. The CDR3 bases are TGTGCCAGCCAACTGGGCCACCAGGGACCCTACGAGCAGTACTTC.

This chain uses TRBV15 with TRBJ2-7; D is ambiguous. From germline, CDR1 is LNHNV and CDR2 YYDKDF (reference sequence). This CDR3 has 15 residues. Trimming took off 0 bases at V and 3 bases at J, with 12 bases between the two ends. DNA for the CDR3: TGTGCCACCAGCAGAGATCAGATACGGCACTACGAGCAGTACTTC. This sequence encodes CATSRDQIRHYEQYF.

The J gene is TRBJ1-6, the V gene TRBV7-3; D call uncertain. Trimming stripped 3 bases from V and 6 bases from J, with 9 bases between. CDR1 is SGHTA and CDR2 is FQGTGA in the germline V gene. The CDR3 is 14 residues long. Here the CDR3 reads CASSLGRTNSPLHF. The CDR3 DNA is TGTGCCAGCAGCTTGGGCAGGACTAATTCACCCCTCCACTTT.

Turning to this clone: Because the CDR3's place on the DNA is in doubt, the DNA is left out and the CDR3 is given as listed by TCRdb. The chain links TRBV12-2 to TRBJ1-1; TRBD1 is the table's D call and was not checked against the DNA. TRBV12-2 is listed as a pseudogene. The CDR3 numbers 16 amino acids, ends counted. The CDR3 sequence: CASRYSCWGQNTEAFF.

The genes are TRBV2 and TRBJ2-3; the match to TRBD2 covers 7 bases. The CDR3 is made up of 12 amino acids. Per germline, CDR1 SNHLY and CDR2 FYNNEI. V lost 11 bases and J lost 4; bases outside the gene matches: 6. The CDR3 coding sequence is TGTGCCTCAAGACTAGCCCCAGATACGCAGTATTTT. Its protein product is CASRLAPDTQYF.

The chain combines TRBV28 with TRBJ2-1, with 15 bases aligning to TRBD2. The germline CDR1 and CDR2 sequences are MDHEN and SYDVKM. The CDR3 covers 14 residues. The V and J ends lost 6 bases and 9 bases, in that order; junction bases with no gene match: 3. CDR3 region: CASRPGLAGGEQFF. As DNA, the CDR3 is TGTGCCAGCAGACCGGGACTAGCGGGAGGTGAGCAGTTCTTC. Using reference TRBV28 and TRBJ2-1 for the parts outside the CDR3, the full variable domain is DVKVTQSSRYLVKRTGEKVFLECVQDMDHENMFWYRQDPGLGLRLIYFSYDVKMKEKGDIPEGYSVSREKKERFSLILESASTNQTSMYLCASRPGLAGGEQFFGPGTRLTVL.